This T cell receptor (beta chain) was sequenced in a study of cytomegalovirus exposure and HLA in healthy donors. CDR3 length equals 14 residues. The ends were cut back, 2 bases at V and 0 bases at J, with 7 bases in the middle. CDR1 is MDHEN and CDR2 is SYDVKM in the germline V gene. The PCR contained 60 Vbeta and 13 Jbeta primers. Some clones are missing from TCRdb's copy, which holds only in-frame ones; the method was immunoSEQ multiplex PCR. The sample carries fewer than 250,000 clones, more than 65% recorded once. The source material was PBMCs. The genes are TRBV28 and TRBJ1-2; no reliable D call. This TCR derives from a woman in her twenties or thirties in good health and CMV-seropositive. CDR3 protein: CASSLSWSNYGYTF. DNA for the CDR3: TGTGCCAGCAGTTTAAGCTGGTCTAACTATGGCTACACCTTC.